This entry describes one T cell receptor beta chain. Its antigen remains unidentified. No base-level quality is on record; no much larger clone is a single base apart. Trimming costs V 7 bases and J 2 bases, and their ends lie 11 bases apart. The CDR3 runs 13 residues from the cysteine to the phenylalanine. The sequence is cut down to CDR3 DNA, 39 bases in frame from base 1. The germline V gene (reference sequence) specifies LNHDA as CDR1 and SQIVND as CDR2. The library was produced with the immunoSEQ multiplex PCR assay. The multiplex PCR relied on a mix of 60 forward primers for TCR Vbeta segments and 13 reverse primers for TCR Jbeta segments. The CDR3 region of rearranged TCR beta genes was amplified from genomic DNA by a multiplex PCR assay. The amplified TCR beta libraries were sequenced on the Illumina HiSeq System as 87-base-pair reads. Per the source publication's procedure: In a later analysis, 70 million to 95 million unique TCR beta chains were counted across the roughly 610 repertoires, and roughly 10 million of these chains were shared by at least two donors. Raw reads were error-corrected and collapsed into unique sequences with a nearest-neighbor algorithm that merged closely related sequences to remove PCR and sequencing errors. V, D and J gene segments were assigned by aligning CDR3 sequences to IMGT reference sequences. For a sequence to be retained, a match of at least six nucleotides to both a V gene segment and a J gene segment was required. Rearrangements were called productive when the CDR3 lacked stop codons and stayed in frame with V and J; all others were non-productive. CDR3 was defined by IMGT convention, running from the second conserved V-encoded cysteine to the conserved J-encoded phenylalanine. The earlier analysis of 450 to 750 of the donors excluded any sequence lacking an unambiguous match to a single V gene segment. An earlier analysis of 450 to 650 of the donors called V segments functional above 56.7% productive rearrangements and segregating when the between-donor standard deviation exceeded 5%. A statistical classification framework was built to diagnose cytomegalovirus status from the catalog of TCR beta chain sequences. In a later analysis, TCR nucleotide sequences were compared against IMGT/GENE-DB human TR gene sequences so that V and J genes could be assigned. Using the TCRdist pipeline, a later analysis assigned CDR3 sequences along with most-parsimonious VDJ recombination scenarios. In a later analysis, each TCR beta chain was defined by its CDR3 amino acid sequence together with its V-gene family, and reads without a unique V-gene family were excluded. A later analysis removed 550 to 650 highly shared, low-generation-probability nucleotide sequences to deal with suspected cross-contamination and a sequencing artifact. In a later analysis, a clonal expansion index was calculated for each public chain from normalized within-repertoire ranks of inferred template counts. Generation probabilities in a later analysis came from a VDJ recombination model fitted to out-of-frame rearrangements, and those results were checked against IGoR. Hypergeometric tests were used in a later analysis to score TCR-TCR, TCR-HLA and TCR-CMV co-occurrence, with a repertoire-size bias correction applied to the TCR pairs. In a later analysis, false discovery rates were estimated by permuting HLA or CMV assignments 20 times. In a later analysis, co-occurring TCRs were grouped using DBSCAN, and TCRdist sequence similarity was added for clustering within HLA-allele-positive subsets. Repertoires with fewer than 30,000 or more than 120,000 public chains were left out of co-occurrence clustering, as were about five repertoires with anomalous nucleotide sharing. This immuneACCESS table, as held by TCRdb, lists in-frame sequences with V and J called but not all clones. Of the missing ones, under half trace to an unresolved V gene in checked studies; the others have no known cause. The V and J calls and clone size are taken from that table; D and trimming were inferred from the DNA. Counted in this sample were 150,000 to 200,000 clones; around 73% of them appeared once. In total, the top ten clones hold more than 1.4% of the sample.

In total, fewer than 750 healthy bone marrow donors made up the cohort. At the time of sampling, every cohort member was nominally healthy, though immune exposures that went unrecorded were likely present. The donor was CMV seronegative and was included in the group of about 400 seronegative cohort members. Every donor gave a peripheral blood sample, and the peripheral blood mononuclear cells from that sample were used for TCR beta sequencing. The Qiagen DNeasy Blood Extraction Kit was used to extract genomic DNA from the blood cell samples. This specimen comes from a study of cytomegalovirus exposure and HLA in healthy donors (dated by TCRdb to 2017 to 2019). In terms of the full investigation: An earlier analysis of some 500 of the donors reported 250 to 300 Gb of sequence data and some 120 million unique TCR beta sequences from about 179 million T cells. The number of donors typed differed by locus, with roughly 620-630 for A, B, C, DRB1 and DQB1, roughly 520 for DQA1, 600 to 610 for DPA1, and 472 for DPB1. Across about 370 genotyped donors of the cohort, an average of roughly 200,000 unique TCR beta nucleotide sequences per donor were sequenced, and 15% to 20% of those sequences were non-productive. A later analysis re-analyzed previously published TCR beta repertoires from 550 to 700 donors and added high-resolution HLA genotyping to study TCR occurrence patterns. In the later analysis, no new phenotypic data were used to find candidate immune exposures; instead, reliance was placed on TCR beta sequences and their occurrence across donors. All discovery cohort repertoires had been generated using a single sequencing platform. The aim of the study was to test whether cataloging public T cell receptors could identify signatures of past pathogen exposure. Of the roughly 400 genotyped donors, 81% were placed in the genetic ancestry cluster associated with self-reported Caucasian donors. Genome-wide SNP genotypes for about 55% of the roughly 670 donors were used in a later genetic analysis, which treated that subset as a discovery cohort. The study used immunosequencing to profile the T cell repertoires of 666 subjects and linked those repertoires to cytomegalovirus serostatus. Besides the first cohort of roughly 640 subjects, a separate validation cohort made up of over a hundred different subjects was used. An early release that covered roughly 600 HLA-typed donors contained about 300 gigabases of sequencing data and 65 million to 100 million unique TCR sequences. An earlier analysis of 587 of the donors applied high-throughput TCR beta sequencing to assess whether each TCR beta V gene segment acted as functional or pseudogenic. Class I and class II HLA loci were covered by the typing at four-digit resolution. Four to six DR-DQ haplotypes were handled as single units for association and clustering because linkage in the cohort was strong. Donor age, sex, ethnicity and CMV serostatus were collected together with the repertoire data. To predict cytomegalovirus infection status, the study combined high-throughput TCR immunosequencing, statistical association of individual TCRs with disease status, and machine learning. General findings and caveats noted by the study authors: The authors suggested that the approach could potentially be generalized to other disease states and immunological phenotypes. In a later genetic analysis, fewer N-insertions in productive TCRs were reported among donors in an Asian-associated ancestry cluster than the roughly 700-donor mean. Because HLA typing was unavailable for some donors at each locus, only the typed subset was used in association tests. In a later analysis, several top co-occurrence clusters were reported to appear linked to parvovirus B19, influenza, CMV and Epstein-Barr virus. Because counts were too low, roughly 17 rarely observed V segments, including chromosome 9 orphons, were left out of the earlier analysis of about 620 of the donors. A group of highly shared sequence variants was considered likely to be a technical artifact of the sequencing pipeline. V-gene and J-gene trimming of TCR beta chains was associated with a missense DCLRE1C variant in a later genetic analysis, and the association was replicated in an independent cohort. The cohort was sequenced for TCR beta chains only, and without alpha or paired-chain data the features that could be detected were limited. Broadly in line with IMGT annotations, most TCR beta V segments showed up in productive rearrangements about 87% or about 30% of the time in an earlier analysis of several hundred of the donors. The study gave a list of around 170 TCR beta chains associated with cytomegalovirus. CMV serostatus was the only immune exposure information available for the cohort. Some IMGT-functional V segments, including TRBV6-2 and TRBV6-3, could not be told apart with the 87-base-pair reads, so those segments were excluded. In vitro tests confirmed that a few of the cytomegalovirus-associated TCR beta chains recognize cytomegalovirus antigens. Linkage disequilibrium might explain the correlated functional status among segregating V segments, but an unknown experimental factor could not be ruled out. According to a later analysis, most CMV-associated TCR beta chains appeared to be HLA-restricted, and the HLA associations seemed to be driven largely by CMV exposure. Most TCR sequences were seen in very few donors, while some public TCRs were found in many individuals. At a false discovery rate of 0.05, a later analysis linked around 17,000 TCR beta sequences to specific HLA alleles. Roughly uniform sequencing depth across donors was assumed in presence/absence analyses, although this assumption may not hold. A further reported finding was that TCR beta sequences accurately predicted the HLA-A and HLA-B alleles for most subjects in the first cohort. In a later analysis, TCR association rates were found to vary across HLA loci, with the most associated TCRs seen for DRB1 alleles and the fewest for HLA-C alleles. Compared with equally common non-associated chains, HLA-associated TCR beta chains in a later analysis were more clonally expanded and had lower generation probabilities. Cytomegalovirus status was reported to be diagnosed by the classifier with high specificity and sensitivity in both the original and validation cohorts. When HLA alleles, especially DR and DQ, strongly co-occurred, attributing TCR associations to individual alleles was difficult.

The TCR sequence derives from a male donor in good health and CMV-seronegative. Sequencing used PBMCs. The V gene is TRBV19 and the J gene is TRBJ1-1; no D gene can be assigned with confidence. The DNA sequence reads TGTGCCAGTACCCCGTGGCCTAACACTGAAGCTTTCTTT. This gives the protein CASTPWPNTEAFF.